The T cell receptor (beta chain) under discussion was sequenced for a study of CD8 T cells in ankylosing spondylitis. General study points: In reactive arthritis synovial fluid and blood, some motif variants had been reported before. Significantly higher representation of disease-linked clones was reported for matched ankylosing spondylitis synovial fluid. Blood of patients with ankylosing spondylitis appeared to be characterized by a TCR beta motif of eight highly homologous variants.

Trimming removed 5 bases at V and 7 bases at J, with 21 bases between. CDR3 length: 16 residues. Germline V gene sequence: CDR1 MDHEN, CDR2 SYDVKM. A quantitative 5'-RACE method, one with molecular barcodes, was used to make TCR beta libraries. TCRdb itself ran the 5' RACE reads through MiXCR, one entry per CDR3 protein. Among 150,000 to 200,000 distinct CDR3 sequences listed, approximately 12% were seen once. This clonotype was picked up a small number of times. Its antigen is not identified. The sequencing sample was made of blood, either unsorted or a sorted T cell fraction (not recorded which). The chain couples TRBV28 to TRBJ2-1, with D possibly TRBD1 on 5 matching bases. This TCR derives from a female donor with ankylosing spondylitis or in good health (not recorded which). CDR3 sequence reads: CASSIRVGVTVNEQFF. CDR3 sequence (DNA): TGTGCCAGCAGTATAAGGGTAGGGGTCACGGTGAATGAGCAGTTCTTC.